This T cell receptor beta chain was sequenced during a study of beta chain features in type 1 diabetes. This CDR3 contains 16 residues. V gave up 1 base and J gave up 7 bases; unmatched junction bases: 10. Per germline, CDR1 GTSNPN and CDR2 SVGIG (reference sequence). The authors reverse transcribed all of the isolated RNA, so sequencing captured expressed TCRB transcripts. TCRdb's table, derived via immunoSEQ multiplex PCR, lists solely in-frame clones and lacks some. The sample has roughly 280,000 clones, about 24% seen once. In the case of this clone: Its antigen is still unknown.

Study-wide findings and caveats: TCRB CDR3s from Type 1 diabetes patients were moderately but significantly shorter in all four CD4+ subsets. cDNA sequencing could over-represent cells with high TCR expression.

The sample taken for sequencing was naive CD4+ T cells from blood. The clonotype was recovered from a woman in her thirties with type 1 diabetes. This chain connects TRBV30 to TRBJ2-7, with TRBD2 matching over 13 bases. CDR3 region: CAWSAGLAGRGGEQYF. In DNA, the CDR3 is TGTGCCTGGAGTGCGGGACTAGCGGGACGAGGGGGGGAGCAGTACTTC. The variable domain in full, with the rest retrieved from reference TRBV30 and TRBJ2-7, is SQTIHQWPATLVQPVGSPLSLECTVEGTSNPNLYWYRQAAGRGLQLLFYSVGIGQISSEVPQNLSASRPQDRQFILSSKKLLLSDSGFYLCAWSAGLAGRGGEQYFGPGTRLTVT.